This paragraph reports one T cell receptor (beta chain). One junction end does not reproduce the germline sequence, and a read error may be involved. CDR3 length equals 12 residues. Germline CDR1 and CDR2: SGHRS and YFSETQ. Authors' data handling: Estimation of nucleated cell counts was performed using reference gene primer amplification. The data were produced by immunoSEQ multiplex PCR, yet TCRdb's version contains in-frame clones alone and is incomplete. The V and J calls and clone size come from that table; D and trimming were worked out from the DNA. This table holds under 150,000 clones, about 91% found once. The data derive from a study of blood T cell repertoires in COVID-19. Study at large: Sites across the United States, Italy and Spain contributed samples from acute and convalescent COVID-19. Sources were T cells, B-cell-depleted T cells, or PBMCs; the material itself was cDNA or gDNA.

Source material: peripheral blood. V gene TRBV5-1 combines with J gene TRBJ2-3, with 9 bases aligning to TRBD1. The receptor comes from a human donor in a cohort sampled during active COVID-19. This CDR3 is CASSRQGDTADF. The CDR3 DNA follows: TGCGCCAGCAGCCGACAGGGGGATACGGCGGATTTT.